This T cell receptor beta chain derives from a study of post-analysis software for immune sequencing data. Study overall: Disease trajectories encompassed relapsing-remitting, secondary progressive and progressive-relapsing multiple sclerosis.

This clonotype turned up a few times. Antigen unknown. Regarding the study as a whole: Strong co-clustering by F measure was evident for samples that had been prepared in the same batch. Among 4 or 5 TRBV segments more frequent in patients than controls were TRBV5-6, TRBV5-1 and TRBV20-1. Multiple sclerosis was associated with a significant reduction in normalized Chao1 diversity relative to controls.

The germline V and J ends were trimmed by 6 bases and 4 bases, with 15 bases remaining between them. The CDR3 spans 14 residues. cDNA libraries for TCR beta contained unique molecular identifiers. Approximately 550,000 cDNA molecules came from 1 to 10 million T cells. Using its own MiXCR run on the PCR reads, TCRdb lists one record per CDR3 protein. The sample records 740,000 or so distinct CDR3 sequences, approximately 57% being singletons. The source material was blood. The clonotype comes from a girl aged 10 to 17 with multiple sclerosis. The V and J genes are TRBV12-3 or TRBV12-4 and TRBJ1-2; D is perhaps TRBD1 (5 bases). The CDR3 reads CASSLQGEGYGYTF. CDR3 nucleotides: TGTGCCAGCAGCCTCCAAGGGGAAGGCTATGGCTACACCTTC.